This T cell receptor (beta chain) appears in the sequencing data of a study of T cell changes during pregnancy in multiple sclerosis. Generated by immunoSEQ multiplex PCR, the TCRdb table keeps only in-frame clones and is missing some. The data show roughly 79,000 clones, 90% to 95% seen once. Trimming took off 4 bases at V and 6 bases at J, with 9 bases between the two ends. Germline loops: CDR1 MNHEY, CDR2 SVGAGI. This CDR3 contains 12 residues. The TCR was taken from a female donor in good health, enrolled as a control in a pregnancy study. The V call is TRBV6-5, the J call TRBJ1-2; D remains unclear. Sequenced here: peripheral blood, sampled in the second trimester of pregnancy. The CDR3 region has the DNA TGTGCCAGCAGTTCCGGGAGGAATGGCTACACCTTC. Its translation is CASSSGRNGYTF.